This is a list of T cell receptor beta chains from one sample in a study of control samples from healthy donors and cancer patients. Using immunoSEQ multiplex PCR, the repertoire was profiled, and TCRdb retains in-frame clones only, with some absent. Of about 160,000 clones in the sample, over 85% were seen once. The sample comprised blood. These receptors all stem from an older woman in good health. The CDR3 runs from the conserved cysteine through the conserved F or W. Each record gives: CDR3 length, clone size, J gene, V gene, D gene, CDR3 protein, CDR3 DNA. The D gene is left open where the match is weak. Where a row states a size, it is once, few, many or the class of an expanded clone; other rows omit it.

14 | . | TRBJ1-2 | TRBV5-1 | . | CASSLAPGDYGYTF | TGCGCCAGCAGCTTGGCCCCGGGGGACTATGGCTACACCTTC
11 | . | TRBJ2-1 | TRBV30 | . | CAWGLHRKQFF | TGTGCCTGGGGCCTCCACCGTAAGCAGTTCTTC
11 | . | TRBJ1-5 | TRBV6-5 | . | CASSSPGPQHF | TGTGCCAGCAGTTCCCCTGGACCCCAGCATTTT
14 | . | TRBJ1-3 | TRBV19 | . | CASSWATGGNTIYF | TGTGCCAGTAGTTGGGCGACAGGCGGAAACACCATATATTTT
13 | . | TRBJ2-3 | TRBV9 | . | CASSVAVPDTQYF | TGTGCCAGCAGCGTAGCAGTGCCGGATACGCAGTATTTT
14 | . | TRBJ2-7 | TRBV5-6 | . | CASTTIADSYEQYF | TGTGCCAGCACGACCATAGCGGATTCCTACGAGCAGTACTTC
13 | . | TRBJ1-3 | TRBV30 | . | CAWRPTGGNTIYF | TGTGCCTGGAGGCCCACGGGTGGAAACACCATATATTTT
14 | . | TRBJ1-6 | TRBV18 | TRBD1 | CASSSGTGESPLHF | TGTGCCAGCTCGTCCGGGACAGGGGAGTCACCCCTCCACTTT
17 | . | TRBJ2-1 | TRBV7-9 | TRBD2 | CASSLVAGGRQNNEQFF | TGTGCCAGCAGCTTAGTGGCGGGGGGGCGACAGAACAATGAGCAGTTCTTC
16 | . | TRBJ1-3 | TRBV7-9 | . | CASSRGQFSSGNTIYF | TGTGCCAGCAGCCGCGGGCAGTTTAGCTCTGGAAACACCATATATTTT
16 | . | TRBJ2-3 | TRBV10-3 | . | CAISERTAWNTDTQYF | TGTGCCATCAGTGAGAGGACGGCCTGGAACACAGATACGCAGTATTTT
14 | . | TRBJ2-3 | TRBV2 | . | CASSKATGEYTQYF | TGTGCCAGCAGTAAGGCGACGGGCGAGTATACGCAGTATTTT
13 | . | TRBJ1-2 | TRBV4-3 | . | CASSQASKDPCTF | TGCGCCAGCAGCCAAGCCAGTAAGGACCCCTGCACCTTC
13 | . | TRBJ2-7 | TRBV24-1 | TRBD1 | CATQGQVSYEQYF | TGTGCCACCCAAGGACAGGTCTCCTACGAGCAGTACTTC
17 | . | TRBJ1-1 | TRBV7-9 | TRBD1 | CASSLGWRGDRGTEAFF | TGTGCCAGCAGCTTAGGGTGGCGGGGGGACAGGGGCACTGAAGCTTTCTTT
17 | . | TRBJ1-5 | TRBV19 | TRBD1 | CASSLAGRGHSNQPQHF | TGTGCCAGTAGTCTGGCAGGAAGGGGGCATAGCAATCAGCCCCAGCATTTT
14 | . | TRBJ1-4 | TRBV27 | . | CASSLLQGAEKLFF | TGTGCCAGCAGTTTATTACAGGGTGCTGAAAAACTGTTTTTT
13 | once | TRBJ1-1 | TRBV19 | . | CASSPRQNTEAFF | TGTGCCAGTAGCCCCAGACAGAACACTGAAGCTTTCTTT
15 | . | TRBJ1-4 | TRBV19 | . | CASVRSPNRFEKLFF | TGTGCCAGCGTAAGATCGCCAAATCGATTTGAAAAACTGTTTTTT
16 | . | TRBJ2-1 | TRBV27 | TRBD2 | CASSRRQRGGNNEQFF | TGTGCCAGCAGTCGACGGCAGCGGGGGGGAAACAATGAGCAGTTCTTC
15 | . | TRBJ2-1 | TRBV7-2 | TRBD2 | CASSWGLAGSNEQFF | TGTGCCAGCAGCTGGGGACTAGCGGGTTCCAATGAGCAGTTCTTC
12 | . | TRBJ1-1 | TRBV5-6 | . | CASSHPNTEAFF | TGTGCCAGCAGCCACCCCAACACTGAAGCTTTCTTT
15 | . | TRBJ2-7 | TRBV6-5 | TRBD1 | CASSTRTGRSYEQYF | TGTGCCAGCAGTACCCGGACAGGGAGAAGCTACGAGCAGTACTTC
16 | . | TRBJ2-4 | TRBV5-1 | . | CASSLDGAGVKNIQYF | TGCGCCAGCAGCTTGGACGGGGCCGGGGTCAAAAACATTCAGTACTTC
14 | . | TRBJ1-2 | TRBV3-1/TRBV3-2 | . | CASSLPSAGYGYTF | TGTGCCAGCAGCCTCCCGAGTGCAGGGTATGGCTACACCTTC
15 | . | TRBJ2-4 | TRBV6-5 | . | CASSYTTGPENIQYF | TGTGCCAGCAGTTACACGACAGGACCCGAAAACATTCAGTACTTC
13 | . | TRBJ1-5 | TRBV4-1 | . | CASSQEVYQPQHF | TGCGCCAGCAGCCAAGAGGTATATCAGCCCCAGCATTTT
14 | . | TRBJ1-3 | TRBV9 | TRBD1 | CASSVGDRRNTIYF | TGTGCCAGCAGCGTAGGGGACAGAAGAAACACCATATATTTT
14 | . | TRBJ1-5 | TRBV28 | . | CASSPHRVEQPQHF | TGTGCCAGCAGTCCTCACAGGGTGGAGCAGCCCCAGCATTTT
13 | . | TRBJ1-3 | TRBV30 | TRBD1 | CAWRQGAGNTIYF | TGTGCCTGGAGACAGGGGGCTGGAAACACCATATATTTT
13 | . | TRBJ1-4 | TRBV18 | . | CASSPGRNEKLFF | TGTGCCAGCTCACCAGGACGGAATGAAAAACTGTTTTTT
14 | . | TRBJ2-1 | TRBV5-1 | . | CASSLGLDNNEQFF | TGCGCCAGCAGCTTGGGACTAGATAACAATGAGCAGTTCTTC
16 | . | TRBJ2-5 | TRBV7-2 | . | CASSLGQNLGGETQYF | TGTGCCAGCAGCTTAGGGCAAAACCTAGGAGGCGAGACCCAGTACTTC
15 | . | TRBJ2-3 | TRBV7-3 | TRBD1 | CASSLSGQDTDTQYF | TGTGCCAGCAGCTTAAGTGGACAGGACACAGATACGCAGTATTTT
14 | . | TRBJ2-7 | TRBV19 | . | CASRTAARGDEQYF | TGTGCCAGTAGGACCGCGGCCAGGGGCGACGAGCAGTACTTC
16 | . | TRBJ2-7 | TRBV4-1 | TRBD1 | CASSQVEGQGAYEQYF | TGCGCCAGCAGCCAAGTGGAGGGACAGGGAGCCTACGAGCAGTACTTC
16 | . | TRBJ2-2 | TRBV10-3 | TRBD1 | CAISENRGHNTGELFF | TGTGCCATCAGTGAGAACAGGGGTCACAACACCGGGGAGCTGTTTTTT
15 | . | TRBJ1-4 | TRBV7-2 | TRBD1 | CASSSQGATNEKLFF | TGTGCCAGCAGCTCCCAGGGGGCAACTAATGAAAAACTGTTTTTT
14 | . | TRBJ1-4 | TRBV6-5 | . | CASRPFAALEKLFF | TGTGCCAGCAGGCCGTTTGCGGCTCTCGAAAAACTGTTTTTT
16 | . | TRBJ2-1 | TRBV6-2/TRBV6-3 | . | CASSLSQGLVINEQFF | TGTGCCAGCAGTTTAAGTCAGGGACTCGTAATCAATGAGCAGTTCTTC
17 | . | TRBJ1-2 | TRBV9 | . | CASSARNGRVANYGYTF | TGTGCCAGCAGCGCGCGCAACGGACGTGTAGCTAACTATGGCTACACCTTC